This TCR beta chain was profiled in a study of CD8 T cells in ankylosing spondylitis. Findings and caveats of the study: It appeared that ankylosing spondylitis blood was characterized by a TCR beta motif of several highly homologous variants. It was reported that disease-linked clones were significantly enriched in matched ankylosing spondylitis synovial fluid. Some of these motif variants have turned up before, in reports on reactive arthritis synovial fluid and blood.

This clonotype was seen many times. Its antigen is undetermined. Construction of TCR beta libraries was performed using quantitative 5'-RACE with molecular barcodes. TCRdb reprocessed the 5' RACE reads via MiXCR and lists one record per CDR3 protein. The sample includes a few hundred thousand distinct CDR3 sequences, less than 10% of them seen just once. V lost 4 bases and J lost 2, with 16 bases in between. The CDR3 spans 15 residues. The germline gives CDR1 SGHDT, CDR2 YYEEEE. The chain recombines TRBV5-6 with TRBJ2-7, with D possibly being TRBD1 (5 bases). This receptor was taken from a male donor with ankylosing spondylitis. Sequencing used blood, either unsorted or a sorted T cell fraction (not recorded which). CDR3 loop: CASSRISQVAYEQYF. The CDR3 DNA reads as TGTGCCAGCAGCCGTATTTCACAGGTCGCCTACGAGCAGTACTTC.